Each of the 21 T cell receptor beta chains below was sequenced from the same sample in a study of technical replicates of blood from a few donors. Sequencing was performed with immunoSEQ multiplex PCR; in TCRdb, only in-frame clones are kept and a portion is missing. The table has 85,000 to 100,000 clones, about 96% seen once. Sequencing was performed on T cells isolated from PBMCs. The receptors come from a human donor in good health.

This clone was observed once. This chain connects TRBV18 to TRBJ2-3; TRBD1 might be the D (6 bases). The V gene's germline CDR1 is KGHSH and CDR2 LQKENI. The CDR3 totals 14 residues. Trimming removed 6 bases at V and 2 bases at J, with 12 bases between. CDR3 loop: CASSPGQYTDTQYF. The DNA of the CDR3 is TGTGCCAGCTCGCCCGGACAGTACACAGATACGCAGTATTTT.

The chain has TRBV7-9 and TRBJ1-2, with 7 positions matching TRBD1. From germline, CDR1 is SEHNR and CDR2 FQNEAQ (reference sequence). The CDR3 totals 14 residues. Germline trimming cut 5 bases from V and 8 bases from J; bases unmatched to any gene: 11. For the CDR3, the DNA is TGTGCCAGCAGCCGTTTGGACAGGCGAAGGGGCTACACCTTC. Translated: CASSRLDRRRGYTF.

This clone was recorded once. This chain connects TRBV18 to TRBJ2-3, with 8 bases that match TRBD1. The CDR3 contains 17 residues. Germline V lookup: CDR1 KGHSH, CDR2 LQKENI. V trimming: 1 base; J trimming: 4 bases; junction bases outside the gene matches: 10. The CDR3 region has the DNA TGTGCCAGCTCACCACTCCGACAGGGGAAGAGCGCAGATACGCAGTATTTT. Its protein product is CASSPLRQGKSADTQYF.

This sequence joins TRBV19 and TRBJ1-1; weak D call: TRBD1 (5 bases). Germline V gene data show CDR1 as LNHDA and CDR2 as SQIVND (reference sequence). The CDR3 consists of 17 residues. Trimming took 3 bases from V and 4 from J, leaving 21 bases between them. CDR3 loop: CASSINPGYNQGTEAFF. As DNA, the CDR3 is TGTGCCAGTAGTATTAATCCGGGTTATAATCAGGGCACTGAAGCTTTCTTT. Drawing the rest from reference TRBV19 and TRBJ1-1, the complete variable domain is DGGITQSPKYLFRKEGQNVTLSCEQNLNHDAMYWYRQDPGQGLRLIYYSQIVNDFQKGDIAEGYSVSREKKESFPLTVTSAQKNPTAFYLCASSINPGYNQGTEAFFGQGTRLTVV.

In its sample, this clone was seen once. This sequence joins TRBV6-6 and TRBJ1-1; D unclear. This CDR3 has 14 residues. V was trimmed by 1 base and J by 1 base, leaving 7 bases between them. Germline V gene sequence: CDR1 MNHNY, CDR2 SVGAGI (reference sequence). The CDR3 reads CASSYYGENTEAFF. The DNA of the CDR3 is TGTGCCAGCAGTTACTACGGGGAGAACACTGAAGCTTTCTTT.

About this clone itself: In the same sample, other DNA sequences code for this CDR3. This rearrangement joins TRBV28 to TRBJ1-5; D remains ambiguous. The CDR3 has 12 amino acids. Germline CDR1 and CDR2: MDHEN and SYDVKM. Deletions cut 2 bases from V and 4 bases from J, with 3 bases between. The CDR3, as DNA: TGTGCCAGCAGTTTACTGAATCAGCCCCAGCATTTT. The encoded protein is CASSLLNQPQHF.

The chain joins TRBV14 to TRBJ2-7, with 7 bases aligning to TRBD1. From germline, CDR1 is SGHDN and CDR2 FVKESK. The CDR3 runs 15 residues. V was pared by 1 base and J by 2 bases, with 5 bases of the junction left unmatched. The CDR3 sequence: CASSQGDSRTYEQYF. DNA of the CDR3: TGTGCCAGCAGCCAAGGGGACAGCCGAACCTACGAGCAGTACTTC. Together with reference TRBV14 and TRBJ2-7, the CDR3 gives the full variable domain: EAGVTQFPSHSVIEKGQTVTLRCDPISGHDNLYWYRRVMGKEIKFLLHFVKESKQDESGMPNNRFLAERTGGTYSTLKVQPAELEDSGVYFCASSQGDSRTYEQYFGPGTRLTVT.

The genes are TRBV7-9 and TRBJ2-1; 12 bases map to TRBD2. Germline-derived CDR1 and CDR2 are SEHNR and FQNEAQ (reference sequence). Trimming removed 6 bases from V and 3 bases from J; junction bases left unmatched: 6. The CDR3 consists of 16 residues. The CDR3 DNA reads as TGTGCCAGCAGGTATCCGGGACTAGCGGGCTACAATGAGCAGTTCTTC. Translation: CASRYPGLAGYNEQFF.

The gene calls are TRBV7-3 and TRBJ2-5; 11 bases line up with TRBD2. V was pared by 3 bases and J by 3 bases, with 12 bases of the junction left unmatched. Germline CDR1 reads SGHTA; CDR2 reads FQGTGA. This CDR3 comprises 18 residues. The CDR3: CASSLLPGTSGEKETQYF. Here the CDR3 DNA reads TGTGCCAGCAGCTTGTTACCTGGGACTAGCGGAGAAAAAGAGACCCAGTACTTC.

J is TRBJ2-3 and V is TRBV28, with TRBD1 matching over 10 bases. CDR3 length: 16 residues. J lost 0 bases, V lost 6 bases, and 6 bases had no gene match. Germline CDR1 reads MDHEN; CDR2 reads SYDVKM. This CDR3 reads CASRLDRGPSTDTQYF. CDR3 DNA sequence: TGTGCCAGCAGGTTAGACAGGGGGCCTAGCACAGATACGCAGTATTTT.

The chain links TRBV10-1 to TRBJ2-4; the match to TRBD1 covers 9 bases. Per germline, CDR1 WNHNN and CDR2 SYGVQD (reference sequence). J lost 1 base, V lost 2 bases, and 9 bases had no gene match. The CDR3 sequence is 18 residues long. The CDR3 sequence: CASSERRTGDGAKNIQYF. CDR3 DNA sequence: TGCGCCAGCAGTGAGAGACGGACAGGGGATGGGGCCAAAAACATTCAGTACTTC.

The chain uses TRBV6-5 and TRBJ2-7; 7 positions match TRBD1. Germline CDR1 and CDR2: MNHEY and SVGAGI. The CDR3 covers 13 residues. The trim removed 8 bases at V and 3 bases at J, leaving 7 bases unmatched. CDR3 loop: CASRMNRGYEQYF. The CDR3 DNA follows: TGTGCCAGCCGTATGAACAGGGGCTACGAGCAGTACTTC.

This chain links TRBV7-6 with TRBJ2-1, with 11 bases lining up with TRBD2. The V gene's germline CDR1 is SGHVS and CDR2 FNYEAQ. This CDR3 region has 18 residues. V was pared by 5 bases and J by 2 bases, with 11 bases of the junction left unmatched. The CDR3 DNA reads as TGTGCCAGCAGCGGCCTCGGGACTAGCGGAACTCCCTACAATGAGCAGTTCTTC. It specifies CASSGLGTSGTPYNEQFF.

The gene calls are TRBV10-1 and TRBJ2-7; D perhaps matches TRBD1 (6 bases). With 6 bases removed from V and 3 bases from J, the gap between germline ends came to 9 bases. This CDR3 is 12 amino acids long. Germline CDR1 and CDR2: WNHNN and SYGVQD (reference sequence). The CDR3 region is CASSNRVYEQYF. The CDR3 DNA sequence: TGCGCCAGCAGCAACAGGGTCTACGAGCAGTACTTC.

The chain links TRBV14 to TRBJ2-7; 9 bases line up with TRBD2. The CDR3 has 15 amino acids. Germline values: CDR1 SGHDN, CDR2 FVKESK. Germline trimming cut 1 base from V and 4 bases from J; bases unmatched to any gene: 5. CDR3 sequence: CASSQGAAGGYEQYF. Written as DNA, the CDR3 is TGTGCCAGCAGCCAAGGAGCAGCGGGAGGTTACGAGCAGTACTTC.

This chain joins TRBV9 and TRBJ2-7; 9 nucleotides align to TRBD2. V was pared by 0 bases and J by 2 bases, with 3 bases of the junction left unmatched. The germline V gene encodes CDR1 SGDLS and CDR2 YYNGEE. The CDR3 extends over 15 amino acids. The CDR3 protein is CASSVGAGGTYEQYF. Written as DNA, the CDR3 is TGTGCCAGCAGCGTAGGGGCGGGAGGGACCTACGAGCAGTACTTC. Based on the CDR3 plus reference TRBV9 and TRBJ2-7, the full variable domain is DSGVTQTPKHLITATGQRVTLRCSPRSGDLSVYWYQQSLDQGLQFLIQYYNGEERAKGNILERFSAQQFPDLHSELNLSSLELGDSALYFCASSVGAGGTYEQYFGPGTRLTVT.

The chain uses TRBV7-2 and TRBJ1-1; 7 nucleotides align to TRBD1. This CDR3 has 15 residues. Germline lookup yields CDR1 SGHTA and CDR2 FQGNSA. The J segment lost 3 bases and the V segment lost 5 bases, leaving 9 bases of the junction unmatched. CDR3 nucleotides: TGTGCCAGCAGCACACGACAGGGAGGATACACTGAAGCTTTCTTT. Translating it yields CASSTRQGGYTEAFF. Full variable domain (outside the CDR3, taken from reference TRBV7-2 and TRBJ1-1): GAGVSQSPSNKVTEKGKDVELRCDPISGHTALYWYRQSLGQGLEFLIYFQGNSAPDKSGLPSDRFSAERTGGSVSTLTIQRTQQEDSAVYLCASSTRQGGYTEAFFGQGTRLTVV.

This chain uses TRBV23-1 with TRBJ2-2; 12 bases are a match to TRBD2. TRBV23-1 is designated an ORF whose function remains uncertain. V trimming: 8 bases; J trimming: 1 base; junction bases outside the gene matches: 14. This CDR3 comprises 19 residues. The CDR3 protein is CASRRGKTSGSGNTGELFF. CDR3 DNA: TGCGCCAGCCGAAGGGGTAAGACTAGCGGGAGCGGGAACACCGGGGAGCTGTTTTTT.

The chain joins TRBV19 to TRBJ2-7; TRBD1 matches 7 bases. Germline assignment: CDR1 LNHDA and CDR2 SQIVND (reference sequence). This CDR3 is 13 amino acids long. The V gene end was trimmed by 1 base and the J gene end by 3 bases; junction bases not matched to a gene: 0. The CDR3 loop is CASSIAGGYEQYF. For the CDR3, the DNA is TGTGCCAGTAGTATAGCAGGGGGCTACGAGCAGTACTTC.

V usage is TRBV30 and J usage is TRBJ2-7; possible D gene TRBD1, 7 bases. CDR1 is GTSNPN, CDR2 SVGIG, per germline (reference sequence). This CDR3 contains 14 residues. V was cut by 5 bases and J by 1 base, with 15 bases left in between. For the CDR3, the DNA is TGTGCCTGGGACTGGGGGGACAGATCCTACGAGCAGTACTTC. It translates to CAWDWGDRSYEQYF.

The chain is built from TRBV11-3 and TRBJ2-3; TRBD2 aligns across 10 bases. There are 16 residues in the CDR3. V dropped 5 bases and J dropped 6; count of bases not matched to a gene: 11. CDR1 and CDR2 from the germline V gene are SGHNT and YENEEA. CDR3 DNA: TGTGCCAGCAGCCCATTAGGACTAGCGGAAAGGGATACGCAGTATTTT. Its protein product is CASSPLGLAERDTQYF.